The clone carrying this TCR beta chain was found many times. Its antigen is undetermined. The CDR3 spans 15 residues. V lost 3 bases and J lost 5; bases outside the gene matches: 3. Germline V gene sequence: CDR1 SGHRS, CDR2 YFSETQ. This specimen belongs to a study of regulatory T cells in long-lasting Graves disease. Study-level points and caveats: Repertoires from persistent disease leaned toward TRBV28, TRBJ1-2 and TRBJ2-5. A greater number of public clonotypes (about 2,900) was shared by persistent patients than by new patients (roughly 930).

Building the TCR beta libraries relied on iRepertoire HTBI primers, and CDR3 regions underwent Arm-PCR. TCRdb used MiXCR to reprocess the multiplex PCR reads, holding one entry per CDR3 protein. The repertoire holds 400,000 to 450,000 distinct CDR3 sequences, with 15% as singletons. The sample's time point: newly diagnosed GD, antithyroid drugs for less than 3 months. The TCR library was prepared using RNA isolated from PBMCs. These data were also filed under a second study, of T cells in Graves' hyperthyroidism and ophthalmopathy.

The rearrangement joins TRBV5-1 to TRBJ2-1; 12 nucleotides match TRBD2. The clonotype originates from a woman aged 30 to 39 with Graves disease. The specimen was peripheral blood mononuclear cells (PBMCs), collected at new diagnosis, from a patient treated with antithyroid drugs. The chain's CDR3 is CASSSLAGGNNEQFF. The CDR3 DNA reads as TGCGCCAGCAGCTCGCTAGCGGGAGGGAACAATGAGCAGTTCTTC.